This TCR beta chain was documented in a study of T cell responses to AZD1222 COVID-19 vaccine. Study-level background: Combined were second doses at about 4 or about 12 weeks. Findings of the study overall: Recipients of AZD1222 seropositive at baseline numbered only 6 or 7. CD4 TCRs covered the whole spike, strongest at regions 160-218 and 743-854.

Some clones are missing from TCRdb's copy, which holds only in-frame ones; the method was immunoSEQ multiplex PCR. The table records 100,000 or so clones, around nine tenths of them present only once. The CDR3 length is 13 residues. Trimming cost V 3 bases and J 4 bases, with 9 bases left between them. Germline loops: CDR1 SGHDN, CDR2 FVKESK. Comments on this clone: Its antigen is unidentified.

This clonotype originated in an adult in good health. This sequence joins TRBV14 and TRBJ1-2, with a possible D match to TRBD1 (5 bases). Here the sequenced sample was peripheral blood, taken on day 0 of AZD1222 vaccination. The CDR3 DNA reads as TGTGCCAGCAGCCACGAGACAGTCTATGGCTACACCTTC. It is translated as CASSHETVYGYTF.